This is a list of T cell receptor beta chains from one sample in a study of shared clonotypes between healthy human individuals. Sequencing was performed with immunoSEQ multiplex PCR; in TCRdb, only in-frame clones are kept and a portion is missing. In the table there are approximately 1.5 million clones, approximately 98.5% of which are singletons. What was sequenced was naive CD4+ T cells sorted from blood. These receptors came from a man aged 30-40 years in good health. The CDR3 runs from the conserved cysteine through the conserved F or W. D genes are given only for firm matches. Not all rows give a size; the values are once, few, many and, for expanded clones, a class.

>TRBJ2-1|TRBV9|TRBD1|-
CASSIIPGTGGYNEQFF
TGTGCCAGCAGCATAATACCTGGGACAGGGGGGTACAATGAGCAGTTCTTC
>TRBJ2-2|TRBV18|TRBD2|-
CASSPQRASGIATGELFF
TGTGCCAGCTCACCACAAAGGGCTAGCGGGATTGCCACCGGGGAGCTGTTTTTT
>TRBJ2-5|TRBV5-1|TRBD2|-
CASSSGLAGGQETQYF
TGCGCCAGCAGCTCAGGACTAGCGGGAGGGCAAGAGACCCAGTACTTC
>TRBJ2-5|TRBV9|TRBD1|-
CASSVDGTGGLKETQYF
TGTGCCAGCAGCGTAGACGGAACAGGGGGCCTCAAAGAGACCCAGTACTTC
>TRBJ2-7|TRBV7-8|TRBD2|-
CASSSRLGGTSAYEQYF
TGTGCCAGCAGTAGTAGATTGGGCGGGACTAGCGCCTACGAGCAGTACTTC
>TRBJ2-5|TRBV7-2|-|-
CASSLGNNGETQYF
TGTGCCAGCAGCTTAGGGAATAATGGAGAGACCCAGTACTTC
>TRBJ1-4|TRBV6-1|-|-
CAVQGQKGEKLFF
TGTGCCGTCCAGGGACAAAAGGGTGAAAAACTGTTTTTT
>TRBJ2-5|TRBV20-1|-|-
CSARGETQYF
TGCAGTGCCCGGGGGGAGACCCAGTACTTC
>TRBJ2-3|TRBV4-1|TRBD2|-
CASSQSRPGTSGRVRDTQYF
TGCGCCAGCAGCCAAAGCCGACCAGGGACTAGCGGGAGGGTCAGGGATACGCAGTATTTT
>TRBJ1-5|TRBV7-9|-|-
CASSPDSYQPQHF
TGTGCCAGCAGCCCCGACAGTTATCAGCCCCAGCATTTT
>TRBJ2-3|TRBV18|-|-
CASSQDIYTDTQYF
TGTGCCAGCTCACAGGACATCTACACAGATACGCAGTATTTT
>TRBJ1-4|TRBV28|-|-
CAIKDPATNEKLFF
TGTGCCATCAAAGACCCGGCGACTAATGAAAAACTGTTTTTT
>TRBJ2-1|TRBV14|-|-
CASSWGFGRIGDNEQFF
TGTGCCAGCAGCTGGGGCTTCGGGAGAATCGGGGACAATGAGCAGTTCTTC
>TRBJ2-7|TRBV7-9|-|once
CASSPYLRSSGQYF
TGTGCCAGCAGCCCGTATCTACGATCGAGTGGGCAGTACTTC
>TRBJ2-5|TRBV18|-|-
CASSPLVGNQETQYF
TGTGCCAGCTCACCACTGGTGGGGAACCAAGAGACCCAGTACTTC
>TRBJ2-7|TRBV5-4|TRBD2|-
CASSLPSGSTYEQYF
TGTGCCAGCAGCTTGCCCAGCGGGAGTACCTACGAGCAGTACTTC
>TRBJ1-2|TRBV19|TRBD1|-
CASTGQGTYGYTF
TGTGCCAGTACCGGACAGGGGACTTATGGCTACACCTTC
>TRBJ2-3|TRBV18|-|once
CASSPPEGDTQYF
TGTGCCAGCTCACCACCCGAGGGAGATACGCAGTATTTT
>TRBJ2-1|TRBV5-4|-|once
CASSLGSDPTYNEQFF
TGTGCCAGCAGCTTGGGGTCAGACCCTACCTACAATGAGCAGTTCTTC
>TRBJ1-2|TRBV19|TRBD1|-
CASSVTGNYGYTF
TGTGCCAGTAGTGTGACAGGGAACTATGGCTACACCTTC
>TRBJ2-7|TRBV5-6|-|-
CASSLVGRGVKGYEQYF
TGTGCCAGCAGCTTGGTGGGGCGTGGAGTTAAGGGCTACGAGCAGTACTTC
>TRBJ2-5|TRBV2|TRBD2|-
CASSIAGAGETQYF
TGTGCCAGCAGTATAGCGGGAGCAGGGGAGACCCAGTACTTC
>TRBJ1-1|TRBV19|-|-
CASSIMMGTEAFF
TGTGCCAGTAGTATTATGATGGGTACTGAAGCTTTCTTT
>TRBJ2-7|TRBV21-1|-|-
CASSKGRCYAAEGPYEQYF
TGTGCCAGCAGCAAAGGTCGATGTTATGCGGCCGAGGGGCCCTACGAGCAGTACTTC
>TRBJ2-3|TRBV9|TRBD2|-
CASSVDGRAFSDTQYF
TGTGCCAGCAGCGTAGACGGGAGGGCCTTTTCAGATACGCAGTATTTT
>TRBJ1-2|TRBV28|-|-
CASSRGRAFDTF
TGTGCCAGCAGTAGGGGGAGGGCCTTCGACACCTTC
>TRBJ1-2|TRBV6-6|TRBD1|-
CASSYGHRGLDYGYTF
TGTGCCAGCAGTTACGGTCACAGGGGGCTTGACTATGGCTACACCTTC
>TRBJ1-5|TRBV5-1|-|-
CASSEGMGQPQHF
TGCGCCAGCAGCGAGGGTATGGGTCAGCCCCAGCATTTT
>TRBJ2-2|TRBV9|-|once
CASSVDFTGELFF
TGTGCCAGCAGCGTCGACTTCACCGGGGAGCTGTTTTTT
>TRBJ2-7|TRBV6-5|-|-
CASSDNKYEQYF
TGTGCCAGCAGTGATAACAAGTACGAGCAGTACTTC
>TRBJ2-7|TRBV5-5|-|-
CASDDNVGAYEQYF
TGTGCCAGCGACGACAATGTAGGTGCCTACGAGCAGTACTTC
>TRBJ1-2|TRBV19|TRBD1|-
CASSRTGVYGYTF
TGTGCCAGTAGCAGGACAGGGGTCTATGGCTACACCTTC
>TRBJ1-2|TRBV9|TRBD1|-
CASSTRTGGNYGYTF
TGTGCCAGCAGCACCCGGACAGGGGGGAACTATGGCTACACCTTC
>TRBJ2-7|TRBV5-5|TRBD2|-
CASSLARGGGYEQYF
TGTGCCAGCAGCTTGGCCCGGGGGGGAGGCTACGAGCAGTACTTC
>TRBJ2-2|TRBV4-1|TRBD2|-
CASSQEGTSGSTNTGELFF
TGCGCCAGCAGCCAAGAAGGGACTAGCGGGAGTACGAACACCGGGGAGCTGTTTTTT
>TRBJ2-3|TRBV2|TRBD1|-
CASREASVQGARTDTQYF
TGTGCCAGCAGGGAAGCCTCTGTACAGGGGGCACGCACAGATACGCAGTATTTT
>TRBJ2-3|TRBV5-4|-|-
CASSLQEITDTQYF
TGTGCCAGCAGCTTGCAGGAGATCACAGATACGCAGTATTTT
>TRBJ2-3|TRBV5-1|TRBD1|-
CASSLYGQGSTDTQYF
TGCGCCAGCAGCTTATATGGACAGGGTTCTACAGATACGCAGTATTTT
>TRBJ1-5|TRBV19|-|-
CASSTSRQVRQPQHF
TGTGCCAGTAGTACTAGTAGACAGGTGAGACAGCCCCAGCATTTT
>TRBJ1-1|TRBV15|-|once
CATSRADRNTEAFF
TGTGCCACCAGCAGGGCCGACAGGAACACTGAAGCTTTCTTT
>TRBJ2-7|TRBV7-2|-|-
CASSYTLAPYEQYF
TGTGCCAGCAGCTATACATTAGCGCCCTACGAGCAGTACTTC
>TRBJ1-5|TRBV28|-|-
CASSLPGTEPQHF
TGTGCCAGCAGTTTACCGGGTACGGAGCCCCAGCATTTT
>TRBJ2-5|TRBV18|-|-
CASSPSGTSTAETQYF
TGTGCCAGCTCACCTTCCGGGACATCCACCGCCGAGACCCAGTACTTC